These T cell receptor beta chains were read from a single sample in a study. TCRdb reprocessed the RT-PCR reads with MiXCR, giving one entry per CDR3 protein. Found here are around 700,000 distinct CDR3 sequences, over 12% of them singletons; the top ten hold about 3.9%. Sequencing was done on a sample of memory CD4+ T cells from blood. The receptors stem from a female donor in good health, serving as a healthy control. Each CDR3 is given without its conserved first and last residue.

v_gene: TRBV3-1
j_gene: TRBJ2-1
CDR3aa: ASSQIKGEQF

v_gene: TRBV18
j_gene: TRBJ2-6
CDR3aa: ASSPPVRGRGSGANVLT

v_gene: TRBV6-2/TRBV6-3
j_gene: TRBJ2-7
CDR3aa: ASSHIRHSYEQY

v_gene: TRBV7-8
j_gene: TRBJ2-1
CDR3aa: ASSLARGLDQF

v_gene: TRBV5-1
j_gene: TRBJ2-1
CDR3aa: ASSPGAGTYNEQF

v_gene: TRBV29-1
j_gene: TRBJ2-5
CDR3aa: SGTGDLGETQY

v_gene: TRBV12-3/TRBV12-4
j_gene: TRBJ2-1
CDR3aa: ASRLTSGDEQF

v_gene: TRBV2
j_gene: TRBJ2-1
CDR3aa: ASSIAVSYNEQF

v_gene: TRBV3-1
j_gene: TRBJ2-1
CDR3aa: ASSQEDRLRH

v_gene: TRBV24-1
j_gene: TRBJ2-3
CDR3aa: ATAGPFGTDTQY

v_gene: TRBV6-2/TRBV6-3
j_gene: TRBJ2-2
CDR3aa: ASRAGGPGELF

v_gene: TRBV5-1
j_gene: TRBJ2-2
CDR3aa: ASSFPITGRPGRTGELF

v_gene: TRBV6-2/TRBV6-3
j_gene: TRBJ1-2
CDR3aa: ASSPGNYGYT

v_gene: TRBV10-3
j_gene: TRBJ1-1
CDR3aa: AISQQGGTEAF

v_gene: TRBV5-4
j_gene: TRBJ2-5
CDR3aa: ASSTSQGAEETQY

v_gene: TRBV20-1
j_gene: TRBJ1-6
CDR3aa: SARAGERSPLH

v_gene: TRBV6-1
j_gene: TRBJ2-2
CDR3aa: ASSTGLAGVSGELF

v_gene: TRBV6-1
j_gene: TRBJ1-2
CDR3aa: ASTRTGEGVGYT